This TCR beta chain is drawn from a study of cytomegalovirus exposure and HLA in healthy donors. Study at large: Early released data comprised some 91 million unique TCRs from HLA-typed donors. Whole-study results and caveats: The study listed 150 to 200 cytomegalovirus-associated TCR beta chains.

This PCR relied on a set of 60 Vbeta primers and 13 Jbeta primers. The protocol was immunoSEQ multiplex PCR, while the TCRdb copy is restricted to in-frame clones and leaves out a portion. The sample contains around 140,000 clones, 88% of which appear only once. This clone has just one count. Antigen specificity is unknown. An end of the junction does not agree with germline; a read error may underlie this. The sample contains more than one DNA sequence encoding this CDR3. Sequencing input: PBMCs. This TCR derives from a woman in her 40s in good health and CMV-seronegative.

CDR3 sequence reads: CASSLYGFSGTTQYF. The CDR3 nucleotides read TGCGCCAGCAGCTTATACGGATTTAGCGGGACGACCCAGTACTTC. The chain uses TRBV7-6 and TRBJ2-5; 8 positions match TRBD2. The CDR3 is 15 residues long. Germline CDR1 reads SGHVS; CDR2 reads FNYEAQ. The whole variable domain, remainder taken from reference TRBV7-6 and TRBJ2-5, is GAGVSQSPRYKVTKRGQDVALRCDPISGHVSLYWYRQALGQGPEFLTYFNYEAQQDKSGLPNDRFSAERPEGSISTLTIQRTEQRDSAMYRCASSLYGFSGTTQYFGPGTRLLVL.